One sample yielded the 19 T cell receptor beta chains listed below, sequenced in a study of blood T cell repertoires in COVID-19 (TCRdb year 2020). Library generation was performed with the immunoSEQ multiplex PCR assay. TCRdb mirrors the immuneACCESS table, restricted to in-frame sequences. Some clones are absent from its copies; in checked studies, under half trace to an unresolved V gene, and the reason for the others is unknown. Here the sample has around 280,000 clones; roughly 89% occur a single time. Approximately 5.7% of the sample belongs to the ten largest clones. The sequenced sample consisted of PBMCs or T cells enriched from blood (not recorded which). The origin of the receptors is a woman aged 40 to 50 who had recovered from COVID-19.

The chain links TRBV6-5 to TRBJ2-1; possibly TRBD2 for D (5 bases). Germline V gives CDR1 MNHEY, CDR2 SVGAGI. The V and J ends lost 2 bases and 7 bases respectively, with 15 bases between them. This CDR3 has 15 amino acids. CDR3 sequence reads: CASSYVRTPSNEQFF. The CDR3 DNA is TGTGCCAGCAGTTACGTTCGGACTCCATCTAATGAGCAGTTCTTC.

This sequence joins TRBV30 and TRBJ1-2; perhaps TRBD1 as D (5 bases). V was cut by 4 bases and J by 9 bases, with 12 bases left in between. In germline, CDR1 is GTSNPN, CDR2 SVGIG (reference sequence). CDR3 length equals 11 residues. The chain's CDR3 is CAWINRGSYTF. CDR3 DNA: TGTGCCTGGATTAATAGGGGAAGCTACACCTTC.

The chain uses TRBV28 and TRBJ2-3; 7 bases align to TRBD2. This CDR3 comprises 13 residues. Germline assignment: CDR1 MDHEN and CDR2 SYDVKM. The V gene end was trimmed by 6 bases and the J gene end by 2 bases; junction bases not matched to a gene: 2. CDR3 sequence reads: CASRSGATDTQYF. CDR3 bases: TGTGCCAGCAGGAGCGGGGCCACAGATACGCAGTATTTT.

The chain links TRBV7-3 to TRBJ2-1; the match to TRBD2 covers 10 bases. The CDR3 runs 17 residues. V dropped 5 bases and J dropped 5; count of bases not matched to a gene: 12. Germline CDR1 is SGHTA and CDR2 is FQGTGA. The CDR3 region has the DNA TGTGCCAGCAGCCCGTGGGGGGCGGGACTAGCGAACAATGAGCAGTTCTTC. Amino acid sequence: CASSPWGAGLANNEQFF.

The V gene is TRBV27, the J gene TRBJ2-5, with TRBD2 matching 7 bases. This CDR3 comprises 16 residues. Per germline, CDR1 MNHEY and CDR2 SMNVEV (reference sequence). V trimming: 4 bases; J trimming: 5 bases; junction bases outside the gene matches: 13. CDR3 amino acids: CASSSGTIGRLETQYF. DNA for the CDR3: TGTGCCAGCAGTTCCGGGACTATTGGGAGACTGGAGACCCAGTACTTC.

This chain joins TRBV11-1 and TRBJ2-7; no clear D. Germline V gives CDR1 SGHAT, CDR2 FQDESV (reference sequence). The CDR3 runs 13 residues. V lost 5 bases and J lost 1, with 9 bases in between. In DNA form, the CDR3 reads TGTGCCAGCAGCCCGGGTCATTCCTACGAGCAGTACTTC. Encoded protein: CASSPGHSYEQYF.

This rearrangement joins TRBV19 to TRBJ1-1, with D possibly matching TRBD1 (6 bases). V was pared by 1 base and J by 0 bases, with 12 bases between. The CDR3 is 16 residues long. CDR1 is LNHDA, CDR2 SQIVND, per germline (reference sequence). As DNA, the CDR3 is TGTGCCAGTAGTATAGGTACCGGGACACTGAACACTGAAGCTTTCTTT. This encodes CASSIGTGTLNTEAFF.

This chain connects TRBV12-3 or TRBV12-4 to TRBJ2-7; the match to TRBD1 covers 7 bases. Trimming cost V 7 bases and J 3 bases; bases outside gene matches: 6. The length of the CDR3 is 13 residues. CDR3 amino acids: CASTKGQNYEQYF. CDR3 nucleotide sequence: TGTGCCAGCACCAAGGGACAGAACTACGAGCAGTACTTC.

The chain is built from TRBV2 and TRBJ2-7; 9 bases are shared with TRBD2. This CDR3 comprises 14 residues. Germline CDR1 reads SNHLY; CDR2 reads FYNNEI. J lost 3 bases, V lost 6 bases, and 6 bases had no gene match. CDR3 nucleotides: TGTGCCAGCAGAGGTAGCGGGAGAAACTACGAGCAGTACTTC. Its translation is CASRGSGRNYEQYF.

This clone turned up a few times. V usage is TRBV18 and J usage is TRBJ1-1; 7 bases fit TRBD1. Germline CDR1 reads KGHSH; CDR2 reads LQKENI. The V segment lost 5 bases and the J segment 5 bases; nucleotides outside the gene matches: 5. CDR3 size: 13 residues. The CDR3 DNA sequence: TGTGCCAGCTCAATTACAGGGGAAACTGAAGCTTTCTTT. Translated, it gives CASSITGETEAFF. The full variable domain, rest sourced from reference TRBV18 and TRBJ1-1, is NAGVMQNPRHLVRRRGQEARLRCSPMKGHSHVYWYRQLPEEGLKFMVYLQKENIIDESGMPKERFSAEFPKEGPSILRIQQVVRGDSAAYFCASSITGETEAFFGQGTRLTVV.

The chain links TRBV5-1 to TRBJ2-5, with 9 bases lining up with TRBD2. V lost 3 bases to trimming and J lost 1 base; unmatched junction nucleotides: 4. Germline V lookup: CDR1 SGHRS, CDR2 YFSETQ. The CDR3 extends over 15 amino acids. The CDR3 DNA reads as TGCGCCAGCAGCTCCGAGACTAGCGGCCAAGAGACCCAGTACTTC. Its translation: CASSSETSGQETQYF.

The rearrangement joins TRBV18 to TRBJ2-5; 8 bases fit TRBD2. This CDR3 contains 14 residues. Losses at the gene ends were 2 bases for V and 2 bases for J; bases not matched to a gene: 1. Looked up from germline, CDR1 is KGHSH and CDR2 is LQKENI. CDR3 nucleotide sequence: TGTGCCAGCTCACCAAAGCGGGGGCAAGAGACCCAGTACTTC. It yields the protein CASSPKRGQETQYF.

The chain joins TRBV7-9 to TRBJ2-3; D may be TRBD1 (7 bases). Germline V gene data show CDR1 as SEHNR and CDR2 as FQNEAQ (reference sequence). Trimming pared 5 bases from V and 2 bases from J, leaving 14 bases between. This CDR3 comprises 15 residues. The chain's CDR3 is CASSIQGGLTDTQYF. DNA of the CDR3: TGTGCCAGCAGCATTCAGGGGGGACTCACAGATACGCAGTATTTT. The entire variable domain, with the rest obtained from reference TRBV7-9 and TRBJ2-3, is as follows: DTGVSQNPRHKITKRGQNVTFRCDPISEHNRLYWYRQTLGQGPEFLTYFQNEAQLEKSRLLSDRFSAERPKGSFSTLEIQRTEQGDSAMYLCASSIQGGLTDTQYFGPGTRLTVL.

The J gene is TRBJ2-7, the V gene TRBV5-1; TRBD1 matches at 12 bases. V lost 4 bases, J lost 6 bases, and 5 bases stayed unmatched. In germline, CDR1 is SGHRS, CDR2 YFSETQ. This CDR3 has 14 residues. This CDR3 is CASSPGTGGGEQYF. CDR3 bases: TGCGCCAGCAGCCCCGGGACAGGGGGCGGCGAGCAGTACTTC.

This clone showed up just a few times. The gene calls are TRBV9 and TRBJ2-7; weak D call: TRBD2 (6 bases). CDR3 length equals 17 residues. Germline V lookup: CDR1 SGDLS, CDR2 YYNGEE. V lost 4 bases and J 5 bases, leaving 25 bases between the germline ends. The CDR3 DNA follows: TGTGCCAGCAGCCCCAAGCCCCCCCTAGCGACTGACAACGAGCAGTACTTC. This codes for CASSPKPPLATDNEQYF.

The chain carries TRBV30 and TRBJ2-3; 13 bases match TRBD2. Germline values: CDR1 GTSNPN, CDR2 SVGIG (reference sequence). The trim removed 2 bases at V and 0 bases at J, leaving 17 bases unmatched. This CDR3 has 21 amino acids. The CDR3 loop reads CAWSLTSGRPTTELSTDTQYF. Written as DNA, the CDR3 is TGTGCCTGGAGTCTGACTAGCGGGAGGCCAACCACCGAACTTAGCACAGATACGCAGTATTTT.

V gene TRBV24-1 combines with J gene TRBJ2-3; maybe TRBD1 (6 bases). The CDR3 is 15 amino acids. From germline, CDR1 is KGHDR and CDR2 SFDVKD. The V gene lost 2 bases and the J gene lost 6 bases, with 14 bases spanning the gap. The CDR3 DNA is TGTGCCACCAGTGATTGGACAGTCGATGGGGATACGCAGTATTTT. Amino acid sequence: CATSDWTVDGDTQYF.

This clone was seen a handful of times. The V and J genes are TRBV7-8 and TRBJ1-1, with D hard to call. Trimming cost V 0 bases and J 9 bases, with 5 bases left between them. The germline gives CDR1 SGHVS, CDR2 FQNEAQ. The CDR3 is made up of 11 amino acids. The CDR3 spells CASSLAAQAFF. The CDR3 DNA reads TGTGCCAGCAGCTTAGCGGCTCAAGCTTTCTTT. Combining the CDR3 with reference TRBV7-8 and TRBJ1-1 gives the whole variable domain GAGVSQSPRYKVAKRGQDVALRCDPISGHVSLFWYQQALGQGPEFLTYFQNEAQLDKSGLPSDRFFAERPEGSVSTLKIQRTQQEDSAVYLCASSLAAQAFFGQGTRLTVV.

This chain connects TRBV5-1 to TRBJ1-1; D is perhaps TRBD1 (5 bases). CDR1 is SGHRS and CDR2 is YFSETQ in the germline V gene. V shed 0 bases and J shed 0 bases, with 12 bases lying between them. The CDR3 sequence is 16 residues long. CDR3 in amino acids: CASSLGGRPLNTEAFF. The DNA for the CDR3 is TGCGCCAGCAGCTTGGGGGGCAGGCCGCTGAACACTGAAGCTTTCTTT.